This T cell receptor (beta chain) was documented in a study of shared clonotypes between healthy human individuals. Overall study context: Donors had three CD4 naive, three CD4 memory, two CD8 naive and one CD8 memory plate apiece.

Genomic DNA from each subset was divided evenly over several immunoSEQ plates. Original data processing: Filtering differed because ImmunoSEQ produced junction-only sequences that carried no quality scores. TCRdb keeps only in-frame clones here, not all; method: immunoSEQ multiplex PCR. V and J calls and clone size are given by that table; D and trimming were obtained from the DNA. The table records approximately 2,300,000 clones, around 90% of them present only once. The TCR was taken from a man younger than 35 in good health. Some clones in this sample may be carry-over from other donors' samples. Sequences were obtained from naive CD4+ T cells from PBMCs. Documented subset: CD45RA+ positively selected.

The CDR3 bases are TGTGCCAGCAGCCAAGCATTGACAGGCAACTATGTTCGTGGCTACACCTTC. This sequence encodes CASSQALTGNYVRGYTF. V gene TRBV14 combines with J gene TRBJ1-2; D may be TRBD1 (6 bases). V gave up 1 base and J gave up 7 bases, with 22 bases separating them. The CDR3 totals 17 residues. Germline V lookup: CDR1 SGHDN, CDR2 FVKESK.